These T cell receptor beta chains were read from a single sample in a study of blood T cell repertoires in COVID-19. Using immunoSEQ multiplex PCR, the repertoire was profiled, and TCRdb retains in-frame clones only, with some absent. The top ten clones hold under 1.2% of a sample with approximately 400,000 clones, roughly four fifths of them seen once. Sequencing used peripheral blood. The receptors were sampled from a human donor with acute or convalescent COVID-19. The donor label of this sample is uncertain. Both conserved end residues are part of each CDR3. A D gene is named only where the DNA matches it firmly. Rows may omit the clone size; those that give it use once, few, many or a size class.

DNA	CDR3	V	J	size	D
TGTGCCAGCAGCCCTCCAAACAGGGAGGGAACCGGGGAGCTGTTTTTT	CASSPPNREGTGELFF	TRBV3-1/TRBV3-2	TRBJ2-2	-	-
TGCGCCAGCAGGCGACAGGGGATAGGCACTGAAGCTTTCTTT	CASRRQGIGTEAFF	TRBV10-2	TRBJ1-1	-	TRBD1
TGTGCTAGTGGTTTGCCGGGACTACCAGCAGCGAATGAGCAGTTCTTC	CASGLPGLPAANEQFF	TRBV12-5	TRBJ2-1	-	TRBD2
TGTGCCAGCAGCCCCAAGAGAGGCACAGATACGCAGTATTTT	CASSPKRGTDTQYF	TRBV7-9	TRBJ2-3	once	-
TGTGCCAGCTCACTACTGACTAGCGGGGCCCAAGAGACCCAGTACTTC	CASSLLTSGAQETQYF	TRBV18	TRBJ2-5	-	TRBD2
TGTGCCAGCAGTCCCTCGGGGGGATTAGCTGAAAAACTGTTTTTT	CASSPSGGLAEKLFF	TRBV6-5	TRBJ1-4	once	-
TGTGCCAGCAGCTTGATGCCAGGGAAAAGAAACACCATATATTTT	CASSLMPGKRNTIYF	TRBV5-5	TRBJ1-3	-	-
TGCGCCAGCAGCTTGGACGCCATGGGGCAGACCCAGTACTTC	CASSLDAMGQTQYF	TRBV5-1	TRBJ2-5	-	-
TGCGCCAGCAGCTTTACCGGGACAGTTACCTACGAGCAGTACTTC	CASSFTGTVTYEQYF	TRBV5-1	TRBJ2-7	-	TRBD1
TGTGCCAGCACTTACTATAGCAATCAGCCCCAGCATTTT	CASTYYSNQPQHF	TRBV2	TRBJ1-5	-	-
TGTGCCAGCAGCCCCGGGACAGGTACAGATACGCAGTATTTT	CASSPGTGTDTQYF	TRBV25-1	TRBJ2-3	-	TRBD1
TGTGCCAGCAGTTATCGGGACAGGGGCGACACTGAAGCTTTCTTT	CASSYRDRGDTEAFF	TRBV6-5	TRBJ1-1	-	TRBD1
TGTGCCAGCAGCTTACAGAGCTTGAACACTGAAGCTTTCTTT	CASSLQSLNTEAFF	TRBV2	TRBJ1-1	-	-
TGTGCCAGCAGCTTAGTGGCAACGGGGGACACTGAAGCTTTCTTT	CASSLVATGDTEAFF	TRBV11-2	TRBJ1-1	-	-
TGTGCCTGGAGTAAATCCCGTGTCTCTGGGGCCAACGTCCTGACTTTC	CAWSKSRVSGANVLTF	TRBV30	TRBJ2-6	-	-
TGTGCCATCAGTCAGGCACAGGGGAGTTCCCGAGCTTTCTTT	CAISQAQGSSRAFF	TRBV10-3	TRBJ1-1	-	TRBD1
TGTGCCAGCAGCCAGGGGACAGGTCGTGGCTACACCTTC	CASSQGTGRGYTF	TRBV3-1/TRBV3-2	TRBJ1-2	-	TRBD1
TGTGCCAGTAGTTATACTAGGAAGGAGACCCAGTACTTC	CASSYTRKETQYF	TRBV19	TRBJ2-5	-	-
TGCGCCAGCAGCCCACGGGGGGGTAGTACGCAGTATTTT	CASSPRGGSTQYF	TRBV5-1	TRBJ2-3	once	TRBD2
TGCAGTGCCCTCCGGGAGACCCAGTACTTC	CSALRETQYF	TRBV20-1	TRBJ2-5	-	-
TGTGCCGGCCAGGATAGCAATCAGCCCCAGCATTTT	CAGQDSNQPQHF	TRBV28	TRBJ1-5	-	-
TGCGCCAGCAGCTTAGCGGACTCCTACAATGAGCAGTTCTTC	CASSLADSYNEQFF	TRBV5-1	TRBJ2-1	-	-
TGCGCCAGCAGCTCTCCCGGAATGGGGGACAACACTAACTATGGCTACACCTTC	CASSSPGMGDNTNYGYTF	TRBV5-1	TRBJ1-2	-	-
TGTGCCAGCAGCGGCGGCGGGGAGCTGTTTTTT	CASSGGGELFF	TRBV28	TRBJ2-2	-	-
TGTGCTGTGGGGGACTTTTCCATGAACACTGAAGCTTTCTTT	CAVGDFSMNTEAFF	TRBV7-7	TRBJ1-1	-	-
TGTGCCAGCAACAGTCAGAATTCACCCCTCCACTTT	CASNSQNSPLHF	TRBV2	TRBJ1-6	-	-
TGTGCCAGCTCCCATGGACAGGCTAAGCAGTTCTTC	CASSHGQAKQFF	TRBV18	TRBJ2-1	-	TRBD1
TGCGCCAGCAGCCAAGATAACGGAGTAGCGGGAGTTCGGGAGCAGTTCTTC	CASSQDNGVAGVREQFF	TRBV4-1	TRBJ2-1	-	TRBD2
TGTGCCAGCAGCTTATTGGGGGAGGGGTTACCAGATTACGAGCAGTACTTC	CASSLLGEGLPDYEQYF	TRBV7-9	TRBJ2-7	-	TRBD2
TGCGCCAGCGGACTAGCGGGGATACCCTACGAGCAGTACTTC	CASGLAGIPYEQYF	TRBV10-2	TRBJ2-7	-	TRBD2
TGTGCCAGCAGCACAGACAGCTTTAATCAGCCCCAGCATTTT	CASSTDSFNQPQHF	TRBV6-5	TRBJ1-5	-	-
TGTGCCAGCAGCCCAGGGGGACAGCTTAACTATGGCTACACCTTC	CASSPGGQLNYGYTF	TRBV3-1/TRBV3-2	TRBJ1-2	-	TRBD1
TGCGCCAGCAGGGGACTAGCGGGAGCGATCAGCTCCTACGAGCAGTACTTC	CASRGLAGAISSYEQYF	TRBV10-2	TRBJ2-7	-	TRBD2
TGTGCCAGCAGCCAAGATCCAAGGACTAGCGGGTACTCCTACGAGCAGTACTTC	CASSQDPRTSGYSYEQYF	TRBV14	TRBJ2-7	-	TRBD2
TGTGCCAGTAGTAGAGGGGGTAGCGGGGCTAAAGAGACCCAGTACTTC	CASSRGGSGAKETQYF	TRBV19	TRBJ2-5	-	TRBD2
TGTGCCAGCAGTGAGAGAATGGCCAAAAACATTCAGTACTTC	CASSERMAKNIQYF	TRBV2	TRBJ2-4	-	-
TGTGCCAGCAGTTATTGGCAGTACACAGATACGCAGTATTTT	CASSYWQYTDTQYF	TRBV6-6	TRBJ2-3	-	-
TGTGCCAGCTCACCGGGAGGGAGAAACACTGAAGCTTTCTTT	CASSPGGRNTEAFF	TRBV18	TRBJ1-1	few	-
TGTGCCAGCTCACCAGGACAGACCCTCATGTACACTGAAGCTTTCTTT	CASSPGQTLMYTEAFF	TRBV18	TRBJ1-1	-	-
TGTGCCAGCAGCTTTGCAGGGGGGTATGGCTACACCTTC	CASSFAGGYGYTF	TRBV11-1	TRBJ1-2	-	TRBD1
TGTGCCAGTAGTAAGGGGGCTAGCGGGAGACTAAATGAGCAGTTCTTC	CASSKGASGRLNEQFF	TRBV19	TRBJ2-1	-	TRBD2
TGTGCCAGCAGCTCCAGACAGGGGAGGGAAAAACTGTTTTTT	CASSSRQGREKLFF	TRBV5-5	TRBJ1-4	-	TRBD1
TGTGCCAGCTCACCTACCGACAACCTCAATCAGCCCCAGCATTTT	CASSPTDNLNQPQHF	TRBV18	TRBJ1-5	-	-
TGTGCCAGCAGCTACCAGGGACAACTCGTGAATGAAAAACTGTTTTTT	CASSYQGQLVNEKLFF	TRBV4-2	TRBJ1-4	-	-
TGTGCCAGCACGTCCGTCGCAACTTTGCGCAATCAGCCCCAGCATTTT	CASTSVATLRNQPQHF	TRBV27	TRBJ1-5	-	-
TGTGCCAGCAGCGTGGAGGGGGCTTGGGGCTACACCTTC	CASSVEGAWGYTF	TRBV9	TRBJ1-2	-	TRBD1
TGTGCCAGCAGCCAAGAGACAGGTGTCCTGGGTGGCTACACCTTC	CASSQETGVLGGYTF	TRBV3-1/TRBV3-2	TRBJ1-2	-	-
TGTGCCGGGACAGCCAGCAAACTCTCTGGAAACACCATATATTTT	CAGTASKLSGNTIYF	TRBV11-2	TRBJ1-3	-	TRBD1
TGTGCCAGCAGCTTGGCCCGGCTAGCGGGGTACAATGAGCAGTTCTTC	CASSLARLAGYNEQFF	TRBV5-6	TRBJ2-1	-	TRBD2
TGTGCCAGTAGTATGTCCTTTGAGAGGGACAGGGGGCGAAGAGACTATAATTCACCCCTCCACTTT	CASSMSFERDRGRRDYNSPLHF	TRBV19	TRBJ1-6	once	TRBD1
TGTGCCAGCAGATTAGGGCAGGGCTACGAGCAGTACTTC	CASRLGQGYEQYF	TRBV2	TRBJ2-7	-	-
TGTGCCTGGAGTTCTTGGCAGTTAAATGAAAAACTGTTTTTT	CAWSSWQLNEKLFF	TRBV30	TRBJ1-4	-	-